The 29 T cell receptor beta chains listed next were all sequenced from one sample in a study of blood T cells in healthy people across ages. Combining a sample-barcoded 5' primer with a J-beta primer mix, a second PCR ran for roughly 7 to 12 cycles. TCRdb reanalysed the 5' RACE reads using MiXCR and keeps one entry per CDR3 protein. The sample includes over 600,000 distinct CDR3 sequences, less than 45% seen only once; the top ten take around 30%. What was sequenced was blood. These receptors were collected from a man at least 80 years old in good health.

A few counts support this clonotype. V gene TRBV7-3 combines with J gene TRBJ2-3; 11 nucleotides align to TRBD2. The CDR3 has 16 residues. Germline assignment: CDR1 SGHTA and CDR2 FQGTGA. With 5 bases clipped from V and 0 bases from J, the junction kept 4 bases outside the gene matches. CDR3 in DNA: TGTGCCAGCAGCATTTCTAGCGGGAGGAGCACAGATACGCAGTATTTT. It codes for CASSISSGRSTDTQYF.

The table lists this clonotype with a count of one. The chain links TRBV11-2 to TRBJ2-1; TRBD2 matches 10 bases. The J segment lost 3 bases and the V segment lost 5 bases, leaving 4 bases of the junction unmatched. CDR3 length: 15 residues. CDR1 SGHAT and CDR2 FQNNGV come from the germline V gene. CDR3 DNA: TGTGCCAGCAGCCTTAGCGGGAGGCACTACAATGAGCAGTTCTTC. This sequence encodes CASSLSGRHYNEQFF.

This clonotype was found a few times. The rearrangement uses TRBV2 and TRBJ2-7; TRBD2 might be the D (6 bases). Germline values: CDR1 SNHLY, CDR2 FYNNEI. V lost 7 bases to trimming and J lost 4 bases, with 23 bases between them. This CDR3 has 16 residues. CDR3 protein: CASTWGLLGREYEQYF. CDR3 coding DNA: TGTGCCAGCACCTGGGGACTCCTGGGGAGAGAATACGAGCAGTACTTC. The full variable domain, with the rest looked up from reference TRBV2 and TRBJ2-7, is EPEVTQTPSHQVTQMGQEVILRCVPISNHLYFYWYRQILGQKVEFLVSFYNNEISEKSEIFDDQFSVERPDGSNFTLKIRSTKLEDSAMYFCASTWGLLGREYEQYFGPGTRLTVT.

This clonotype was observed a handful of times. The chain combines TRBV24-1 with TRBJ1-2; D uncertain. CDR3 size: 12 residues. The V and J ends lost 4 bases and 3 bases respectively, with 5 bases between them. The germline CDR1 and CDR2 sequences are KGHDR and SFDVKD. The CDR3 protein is CATSESDYGYTF. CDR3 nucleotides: TGTGCCACCAGTGAGTCGGACTATGGCTACACCTTC.

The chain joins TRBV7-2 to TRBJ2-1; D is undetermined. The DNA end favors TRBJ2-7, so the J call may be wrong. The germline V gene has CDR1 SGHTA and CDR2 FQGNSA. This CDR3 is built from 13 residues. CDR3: CASGPTLTGEQYF. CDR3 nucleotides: TGTGCCAGCGGTCCGACCCTAACTGGGGAGCAGTACTTC.

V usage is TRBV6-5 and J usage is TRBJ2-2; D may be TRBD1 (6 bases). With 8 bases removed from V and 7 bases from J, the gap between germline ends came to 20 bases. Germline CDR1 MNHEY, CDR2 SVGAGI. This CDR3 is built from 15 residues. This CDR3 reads CASSNRRGTGGELFF. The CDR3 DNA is TGTGCCAGCTCAAATCGTAGGGGGACGGGCGGGGAGCTGTTTTTT.

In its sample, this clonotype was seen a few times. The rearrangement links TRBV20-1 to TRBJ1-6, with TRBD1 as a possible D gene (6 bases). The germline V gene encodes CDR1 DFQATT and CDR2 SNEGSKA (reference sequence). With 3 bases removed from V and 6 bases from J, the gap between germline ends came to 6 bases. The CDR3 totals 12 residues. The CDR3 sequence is CSARDSNSPLHF. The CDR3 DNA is TGCAGTGCTAGGGACAGTAATTCACCCCTCCACTTT.

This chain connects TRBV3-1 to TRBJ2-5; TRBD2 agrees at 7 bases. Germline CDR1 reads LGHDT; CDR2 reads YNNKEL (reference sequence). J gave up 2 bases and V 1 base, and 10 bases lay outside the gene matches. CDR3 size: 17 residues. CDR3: CASSQALPERGQETQYF. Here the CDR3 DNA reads TGTGCCAGCAGCCAAGCCCTGCCGGAGCGGGGTCAAGAGACCCAGTACTTC.

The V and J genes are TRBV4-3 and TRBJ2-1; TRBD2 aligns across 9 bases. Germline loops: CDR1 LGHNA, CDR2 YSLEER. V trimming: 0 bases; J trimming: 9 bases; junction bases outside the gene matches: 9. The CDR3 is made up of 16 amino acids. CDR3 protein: CASSQESGRSGGEQFF. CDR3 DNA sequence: TGCGCCAGCAGCCAAGAGAGCGGGAGGAGTGGTGGTGAGCAGTTCTTC.

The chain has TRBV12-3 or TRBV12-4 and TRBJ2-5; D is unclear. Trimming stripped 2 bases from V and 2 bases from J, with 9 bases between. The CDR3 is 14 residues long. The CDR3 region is CASSLSPRQETQYF. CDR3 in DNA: TGTGCCAGCAGTTTAAGCCCCCGACAAGAGACCCAGTACTTC.

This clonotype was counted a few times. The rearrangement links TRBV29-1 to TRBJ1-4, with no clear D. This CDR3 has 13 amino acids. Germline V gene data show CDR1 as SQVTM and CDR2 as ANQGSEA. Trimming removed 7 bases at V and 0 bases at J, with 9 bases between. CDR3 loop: CSAIVPTNEKLFF. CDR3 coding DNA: TGCAGCGCTATCGTACCAACTAATGAAAAACTGTTTTTT.

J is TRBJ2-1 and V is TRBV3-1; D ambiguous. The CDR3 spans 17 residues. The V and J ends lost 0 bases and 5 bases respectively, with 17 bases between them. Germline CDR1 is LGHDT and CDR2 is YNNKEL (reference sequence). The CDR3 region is CASSQDYPARVNNEQFF. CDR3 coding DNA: TGTGCCAGCAGCCAAGATTACCCGGCTAGAGTAAACAATGAGCAGTTCTTC.

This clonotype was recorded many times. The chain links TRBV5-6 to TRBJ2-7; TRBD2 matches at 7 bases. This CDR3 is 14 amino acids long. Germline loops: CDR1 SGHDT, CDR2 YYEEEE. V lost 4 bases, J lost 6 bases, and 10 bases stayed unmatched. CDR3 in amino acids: CASSRGLPSSEQYF. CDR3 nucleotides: TGTGCCAGCAGCAGGGGACTACCCTCATCCGAGCAGTACTTC.

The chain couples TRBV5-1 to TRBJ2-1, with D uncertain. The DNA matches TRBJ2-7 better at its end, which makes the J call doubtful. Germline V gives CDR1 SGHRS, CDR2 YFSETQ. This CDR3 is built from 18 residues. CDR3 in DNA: TGCGCCAGCACCCGCGCAGAGAATTCCTGGAGCTCCTACAATGAGCAGTACTTC. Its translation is CASTRAENSWSSYNEQYF.

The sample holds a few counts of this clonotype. This CDR3 is CASSSRDKLSYEQYF. CDR3 bases: TGTGCCAGCAGTTCCAGGGACAAACTCTCCTACGAGCAGTACTTC. The chain uses TRBV27 and TRBJ2-7; D is possibly TRBD1 (6 bases). Trimming stripped 4 bases from V and 0 bases from J, with 13 bases between. CDR3 size: 15 residues. Germline assignment: CDR1 MNHEY and CDR2 SMNVEV (reference sequence).

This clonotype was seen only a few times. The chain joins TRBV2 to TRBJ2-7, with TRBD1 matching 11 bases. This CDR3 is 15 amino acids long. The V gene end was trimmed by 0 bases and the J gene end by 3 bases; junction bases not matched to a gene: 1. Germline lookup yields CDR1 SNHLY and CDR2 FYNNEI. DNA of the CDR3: TGTGCCAGCAGTGAAGCGGGGACAGGGGGCTACGAGCAGTACTTC. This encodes CASSEAGTGGYEQYF.

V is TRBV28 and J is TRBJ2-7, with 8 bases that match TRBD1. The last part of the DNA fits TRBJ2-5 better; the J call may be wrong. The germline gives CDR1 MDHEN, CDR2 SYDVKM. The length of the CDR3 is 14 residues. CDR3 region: CASGSDRGLETQYF. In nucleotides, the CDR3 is TGTGCCAGCGGATCCGACAGGGGTTTAGAGACCCAGTACTTC.

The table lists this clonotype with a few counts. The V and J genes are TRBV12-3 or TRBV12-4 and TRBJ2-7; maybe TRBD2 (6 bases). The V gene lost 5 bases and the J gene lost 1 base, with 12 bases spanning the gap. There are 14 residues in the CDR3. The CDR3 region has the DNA TGTGCCAGCAGTCAGTCTAGCGTTTCCTACGAGCAGTACTTC. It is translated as CASSQSSVSYEQYF.

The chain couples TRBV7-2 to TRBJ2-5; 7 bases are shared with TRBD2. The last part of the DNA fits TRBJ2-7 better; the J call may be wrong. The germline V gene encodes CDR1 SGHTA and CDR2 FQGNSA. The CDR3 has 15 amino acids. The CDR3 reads CASSSAPQRGYEQYF. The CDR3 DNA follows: TGTGCCAGCAGCTCAGCGCCCCAGCGGGGCTACGAGCAGTACTTC.

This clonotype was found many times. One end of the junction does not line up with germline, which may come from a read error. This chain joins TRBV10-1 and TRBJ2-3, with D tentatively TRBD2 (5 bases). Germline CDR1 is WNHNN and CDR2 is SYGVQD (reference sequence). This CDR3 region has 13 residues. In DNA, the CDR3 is TGTGCCAGCTCACTTACACTAGGGGATACGCAGTATTTT. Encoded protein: CASSLTLGDTQYF.

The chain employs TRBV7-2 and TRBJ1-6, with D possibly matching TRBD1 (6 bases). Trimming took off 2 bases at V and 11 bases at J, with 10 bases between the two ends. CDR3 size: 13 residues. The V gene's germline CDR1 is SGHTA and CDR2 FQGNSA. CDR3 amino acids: CASSLKQGTPLHF. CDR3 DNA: TGTGCCAGCAGCTTAAAACAGGGTACACCCCTCCACTTT.

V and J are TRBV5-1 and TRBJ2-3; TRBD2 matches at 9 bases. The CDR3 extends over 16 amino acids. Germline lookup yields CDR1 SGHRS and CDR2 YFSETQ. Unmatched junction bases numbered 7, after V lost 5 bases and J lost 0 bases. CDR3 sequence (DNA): TGCGCCAGCAGTCCCTATAGCGGGGGTAGCACAGATACGCAGTATTTT. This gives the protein CASSPYSGGSTDTQYF.

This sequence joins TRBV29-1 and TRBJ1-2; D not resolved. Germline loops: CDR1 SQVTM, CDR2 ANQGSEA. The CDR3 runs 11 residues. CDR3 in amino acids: CSGGQDYGYTF. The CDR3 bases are TGCAGTGGAGGGCAGGATTATGGCTACACCTTC.

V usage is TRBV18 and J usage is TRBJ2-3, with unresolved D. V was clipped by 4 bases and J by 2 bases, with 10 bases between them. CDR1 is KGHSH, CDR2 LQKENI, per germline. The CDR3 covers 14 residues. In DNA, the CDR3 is TGTGCCAGCTCACTGGCAGCTGTCACAGATACGCAGTATTTT. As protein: CASSLAAVTDTQYF. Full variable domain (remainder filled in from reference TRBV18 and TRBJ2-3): NAGVMQNPRHLVRRRGQEARLRCSPMKGHSHVYWYRQLPEEGLKFMVYLQKENIIDESGMPKERFSAEFPKEGPSILRIQQVVRGDSAAYFCASSLAAVTDTQYFGPGTRLTVL.

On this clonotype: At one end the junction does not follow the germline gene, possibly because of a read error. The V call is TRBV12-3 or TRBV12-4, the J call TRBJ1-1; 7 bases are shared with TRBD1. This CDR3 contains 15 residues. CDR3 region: CAGSARTGVNTEAFF. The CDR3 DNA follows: TGTGCCGGCAGTGCACGAACAGGGGTGAACACTGAAGCTTTCTTT.

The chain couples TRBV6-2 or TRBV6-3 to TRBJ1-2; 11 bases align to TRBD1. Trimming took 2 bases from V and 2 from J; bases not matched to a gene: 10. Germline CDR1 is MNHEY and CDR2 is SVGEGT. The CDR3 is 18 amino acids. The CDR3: CASSYAAPGTGGNYGYTF. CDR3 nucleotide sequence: TGTGCCAGCAGTTACGCCGCACCCGGGACAGGGGGGAACTATGGCTACACCTTC.

In nucleotides, the CDR3 is TGTGCCAGCAGTTACTCGGGAGTGACTAATGAAAAACTGTTTTTT. This translates into CASSYSGVTNEKLFF. The chain links TRBV6-5 to TRBJ1-4; D gene ambiguous. Germline values: CDR1 MNHEY, CDR2 SVGAGI. The ends were cut back, 0 bases at V and 2 bases at J, with 7 bases in the middle. CDR3 length equals 15 residues.

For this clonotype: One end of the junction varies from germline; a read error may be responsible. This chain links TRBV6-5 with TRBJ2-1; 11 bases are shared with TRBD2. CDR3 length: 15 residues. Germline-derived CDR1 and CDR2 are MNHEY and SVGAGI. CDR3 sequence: CAGSRGLADYNEQFF. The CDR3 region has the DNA TGTGCCGGCAGCAGGGGACTAGCGGATTACAATGAGCAGTTCTTC.

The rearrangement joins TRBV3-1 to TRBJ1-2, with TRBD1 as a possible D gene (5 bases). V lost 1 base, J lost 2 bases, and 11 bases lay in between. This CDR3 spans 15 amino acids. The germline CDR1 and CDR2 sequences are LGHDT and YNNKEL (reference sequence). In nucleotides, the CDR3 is TGTGCCAGCAGCCAAGTCGGGGGGATGAACTATGGCTACACCTTC. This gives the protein CASSQVGGMNYGYTF.